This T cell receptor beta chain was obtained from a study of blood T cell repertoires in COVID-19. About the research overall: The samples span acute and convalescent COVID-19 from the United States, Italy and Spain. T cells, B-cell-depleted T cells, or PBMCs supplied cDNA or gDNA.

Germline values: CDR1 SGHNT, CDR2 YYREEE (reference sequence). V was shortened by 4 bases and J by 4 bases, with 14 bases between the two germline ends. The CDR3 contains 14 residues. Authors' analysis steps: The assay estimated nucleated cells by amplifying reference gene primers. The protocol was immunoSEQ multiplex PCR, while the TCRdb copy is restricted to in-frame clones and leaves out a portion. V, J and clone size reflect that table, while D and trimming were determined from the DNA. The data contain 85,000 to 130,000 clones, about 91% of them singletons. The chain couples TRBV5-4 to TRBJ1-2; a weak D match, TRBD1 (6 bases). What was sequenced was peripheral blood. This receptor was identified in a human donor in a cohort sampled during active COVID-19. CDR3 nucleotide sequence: TGTGCCAGCAGCCCATACCGGACAGTCTATGGCTACACCTTC. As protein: CASSPYRTVYGYTF.